This TCR beta chain came from a study of shared clonotypes between healthy human individuals. Notes on the study in general: The study drew on few donors, limiting represented genetic and exposure-history diversity. Compared with clonotypes that all four donors shared, non-shared clonotypes had lower generation probabilities.

Sorted-subset replicate PCRs used roughly 220 ng DNA, around 27,000 T cell genomes. In the original analysis: Filtering differed because ImmunoSEQ produced junction-only sequences that carried no quality scores. The table came from immunoSEQ multiplex PCR; TCRdb's copy has only in-frame clones and leaves some out. Clonal size and the V and J genes are those of that table, whereas D and trimming came from the DNA. The table has some 630,000 clones, approximately 96% seen once. As defined, naive CD8 cells were CD45RO-negative and positively selected for CCR7, with terminally differentiated effector memory CD45RA+ cells excluded. In regard to this clone: Its antigen is currently unknown.

This receptor was identified in a woman aged 25-40 years in good health. The specimen sequenced was naive CD8+ T cells sorted from blood.

The CDR3 region is CASSPPVEETQYF. In nucleotides, the CDR3 is TGCGCCAGCAGCCCCCCAGTGGAGGAGACCCAGTACTTC. This chain joins TRBV4-1 and TRBJ2-5; no reliable D call. Germline V gene lookup returns CDR1 MGHRA and CDR2 YSYEKL. Deletions cut 4 bases from V and 5 bases from J, with 11 bases between. This CDR3 has 13 amino acids.